This paragraph covers one T cell receptor (beta chain) sequence. Its target is unknown. The PCR made use of 60 Vbeta and 13 Jbeta primers. Only in-frame clones appear in the TCRdb table, and some are missing; sequencing was by immunoSEQ multiplex PCR. The sample comprises about 140,000 clones, 70% to 85% of which are singletons, and under 10% rests with the top ten. The data were taken from a study of cytomegalovirus exposure and HLA in healthy donors. General observations from the study: For cytomegalovirus status, the classifier reportedly gave diagnoses with high specificity and sensitivity.

The source of this sequence is a woman in her sixties or seventies in good health and CMV-seropositive. The specimen sequenced was PBMCs.

CDR3 residues: CATSRGTGLPSLEQFF. CDR3 in DNA: TGTGCCACCAGCAGAGGGACAGGGCTCCCCTCGTTGGAGCAGTTCTTC. The chain combines TRBV15 with TRBJ2-1; 8 positions match TRBD1. Germline V gene data show CDR1 as LNHNV and CDR2 as YYDKDF (reference sequence). CDR3 size: 16 residues. The J segment lost 10 bases and the V segment lost 1 base, leaving 12 bases of the junction unmatched.